The 8 T cell receptor beta chains reported below all come from one sample, sequenced in a study of identical twins (dated by TCRdb to about 2016). Libraries were constructed by 5' RACE. The sequencer was an Illumina HiSeq 2000. TCRdb reprocessing: public reads trimmed at Q25 with fastp, clones called with MiXCR, in-frame beta chains kept. When rows share a CDR3 protein, they turn into one entry using the most common DNA and genes. In this sample the table shows fewer than 500,000 distinct CDR3 sequences, 14% of which occur a single time. The ten largest clones represent approximately 1% of the sample. In addition, the sample was reused for a study of yellow fever vaccine responses in identical twins.

The sequenced sample consisted of CD4+ T cells sorted from blood. Every receptor here comes from a woman in her late teens or twenties in good health.

This chain uses TRBV29-1 with TRBJ1-1, with 7 bases that match TRBD1. Germline V gives CDR1 SQVTM, CDR2 ANQGSEA. The trim removed 4 bases at V and 8 bases at J, leaving 10 bases unmatched. CDR3 size: 13 residues. The CDR3 loop is CSVGTGGRWEAFF. CDR3 sequence (DNA): TGCAGCGTTGGGACAGGCGGCCGGTGGGAAGCTTTCTTT.

This clonotype was counted a few times. V and J are TRBV11-3 and TRBJ2-3, with D tentatively TRBD2 (5 bases). The CDR3 runs to 14 residues. V was trimmed by 3 bases and J by 3 bases, leaving 10 bases between them. Per the germline V gene, CDR1 is SGHNT and CDR2 is YENEEA. CDR3: CASSFYGNTDTQYF. CDR3 nucleotides: TGTGCCAGCAGCTTTTACGGGAATACAGATACGCAGTATTTT.

This clonotype was counted many times. V usage is TRBV11-2 and J usage is TRBJ2-7; D might be TRBD1 (5 bases). The germline V gene has CDR1 SGHAT and CDR2 FQNNGV. Trimming cost V 4 bases and J 5 bases, with 15 bases left between them. The CDR3 consists of 14 residues. DNA of the CDR3: TGTGCCAGCAGCTACTCTAGGGGCTGGGACGAGCAGTACTTC. Its translation is CASSYSRGWDEQYF.

The table lists this clonotype with many counts. The chain recombines TRBV29-1 with TRBJ2-5, with TRBD1 identical over 7 bases. Germline trimming cut 7 bases from V and 2 bases from J; bases unmatched to any gene: 4. Per the germline V gene, CDR1 is SQVTM and CDR2 is ANQGSEA. The CDR3 has 12 amino acids. The CDR3 DNA sequence: TGCAGCGGTCGACAGGGACAAGAGACCCAGTACTTC. Its protein is CSGRQGQETQYF.

This clonotype was picked up many times. The rearrangement links TRBV5-5 to TRBJ2-2; the D is unclear. CDR1 and CDR2 (germline): SGHKS, YYEKEE (reference sequence). This CDR3 contains 15 residues. The V end lost 4 bases, the J end lost 2 bases, and 12 bases lay between the germline ends. The CDR3 reads CASSRMTRNTGELFF. The DNA for the CDR3 is TGTGCCAGCAGCCGTATGACCCGTAACACCGGGGAGCTGTTTTTT.

The chain recombines TRBV20-1 with TRBJ2-7; D possibly corresponds to TRBD1 (6 bases). V was pared by 6 bases and J by 4 bases, with 10 bases between. Germline values: CDR1 DFQATT, CDR2 SNEGSKA (reference sequence). This CDR3 spans 11 amino acids. CDR3 sequence (DNA): TGCAGTGCCGCCACAGGGTACGAGCAGTACTTC. Translating it yields CSAATGYEQYF.

This clonotype was counted between two and nine times. The V call is TRBV2, the J call TRBJ2-2; D tentatively reads TRBD1 or TRBD2 (5 bases each). The CDR3 loop spans 14 amino acids. With 7 bases removed from V and 7 bases from J, the gap between germline ends came to 16 bases. Germline V CDR1 and CDR2: SNHLY, FYNNEI. This chain's CDR3 is CASTAGFGGGELFF. The CDR3, as DNA: TGTGCCAGCACCGCTGGGTTTGGGGGCGGGGAGCTGTTTTTT.

As DNA, the CDR3 is TGTGCCAGCAGTGAATCCTGGGGCACAGATACGCAGTATTTT. Amino acids: CASSESWGTDTQYF. The chain combines TRBV2 with TRBJ2-3, with D uncertain. Trimming cost V 2 bases and J 1 base, with 7 bases left between them. CDR1 is SNHLY, CDR2 FYNNEI, per germline. CDR3 length: 14 residues.